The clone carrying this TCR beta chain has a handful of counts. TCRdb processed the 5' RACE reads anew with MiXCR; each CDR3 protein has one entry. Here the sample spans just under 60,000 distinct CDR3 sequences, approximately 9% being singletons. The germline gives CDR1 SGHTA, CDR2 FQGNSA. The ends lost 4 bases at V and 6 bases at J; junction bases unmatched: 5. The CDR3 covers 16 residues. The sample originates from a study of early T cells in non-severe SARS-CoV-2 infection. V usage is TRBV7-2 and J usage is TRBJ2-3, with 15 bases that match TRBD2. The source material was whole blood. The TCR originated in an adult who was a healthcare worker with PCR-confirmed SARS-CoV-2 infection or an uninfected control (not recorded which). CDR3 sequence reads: CASSSRGTSGRDTQYF. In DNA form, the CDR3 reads TGTGCCAGCAGCTCTAGGGGGACTAGCGGGAGGGATACGCAGTATTTT.